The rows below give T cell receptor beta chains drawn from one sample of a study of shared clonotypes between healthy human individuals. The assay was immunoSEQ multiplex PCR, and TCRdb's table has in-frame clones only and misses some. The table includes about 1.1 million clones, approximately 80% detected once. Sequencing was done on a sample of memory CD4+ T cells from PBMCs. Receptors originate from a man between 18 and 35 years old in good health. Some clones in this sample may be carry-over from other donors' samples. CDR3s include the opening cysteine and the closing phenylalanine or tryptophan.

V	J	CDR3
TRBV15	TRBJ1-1	CATSRDNRAKNTEAFF
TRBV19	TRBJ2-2	CASNPGTVNTGELFF
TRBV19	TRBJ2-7	CASSIAGGAYEQYF
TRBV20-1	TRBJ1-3	CSARAGNTIYF
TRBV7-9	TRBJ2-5	CASRAQGAQGETQYF
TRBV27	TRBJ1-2	CASSSDWGGYTF
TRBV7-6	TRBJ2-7	CASSPETTSYEQYF
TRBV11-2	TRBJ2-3	CASSYLAGGVTDTQYF
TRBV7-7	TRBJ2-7	CASSWDRDHEQYF
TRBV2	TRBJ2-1	CASSLGRSNEQFF
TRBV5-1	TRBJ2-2	CASSYVDRTNTGELFF
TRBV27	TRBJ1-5	CASRTGNQPQHF
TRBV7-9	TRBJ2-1	CASSLEVRNEQFF
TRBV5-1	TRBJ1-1	CASSLGGGYTEAFF
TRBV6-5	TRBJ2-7	CASSAGTGQYEQYF
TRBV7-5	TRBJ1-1	CASSSSRGQGAFF
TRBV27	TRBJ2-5	CASSFFDSQETQYF
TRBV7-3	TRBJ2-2	CASSLSPGELFF
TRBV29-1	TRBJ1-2	CSVEDGAFSDTF
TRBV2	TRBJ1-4	CASRSDRAGKLFF
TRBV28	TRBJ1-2	CASSLSLGFNYGYTF
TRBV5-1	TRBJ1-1	CASSRTGNTEAFF
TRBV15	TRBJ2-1	CATSRDRGQDEQFF
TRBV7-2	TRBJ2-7	CASSYTGTGGNYEQYF
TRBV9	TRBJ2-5	CASSVAVGQETQYF
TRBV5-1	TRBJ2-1	CASSLAGGNSYNEQFF
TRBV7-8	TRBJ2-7	CASSLAEGAYEQYF
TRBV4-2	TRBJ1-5	CASSQDSTIAQPQHF
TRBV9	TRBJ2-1	CASSVDIPPRGEQFF
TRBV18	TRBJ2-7	CASSPSGTGTPYEQYF
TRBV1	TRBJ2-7	CTSSQFGDGPYEQYF
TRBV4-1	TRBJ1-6	CASSQDLTPLHF
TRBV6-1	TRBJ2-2	CASGSRGAVRELFF
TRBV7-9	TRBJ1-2	CASSSPYGYTF
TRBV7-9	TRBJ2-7	CASSSPGQDLYEQYF
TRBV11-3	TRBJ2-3	CASSSREGQGTDTQYF
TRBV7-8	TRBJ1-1	CASSRNRGTEAFF
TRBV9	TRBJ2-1	CASSVDEGKSGYIYNEQFF
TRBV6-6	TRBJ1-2	CASSYGATGSPGYTF
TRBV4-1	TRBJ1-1	CASSTTPKDRGRGTEAFF
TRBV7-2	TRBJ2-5	CASSMGLAGQETQYF
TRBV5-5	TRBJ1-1	CASSQFQGKSTEAFF
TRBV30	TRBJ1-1	CAWRLSDRNTEAFF
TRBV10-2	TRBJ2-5	CASSEAAAETQYF
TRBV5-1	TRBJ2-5	CASSIGTGQETQYF
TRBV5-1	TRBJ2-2	CASSSTGVTGELFF
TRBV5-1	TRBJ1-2	CASSLEGYGYTF
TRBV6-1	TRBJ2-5	CASSEALGGLGETQYF
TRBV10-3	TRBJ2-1	CAISERGLAGNNEQFF
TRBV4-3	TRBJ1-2	CASSQGPTEHSEGYTF
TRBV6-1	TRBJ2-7	CASSLQGPSSYEQYF
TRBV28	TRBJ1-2	CASSLNRADGYTF
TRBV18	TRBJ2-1	CASSPAGGSEQFF
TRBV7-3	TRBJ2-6	CASSLRGHHPSGANVLTF
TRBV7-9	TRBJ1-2	CAEQASSYGYTF
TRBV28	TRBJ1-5	CASSWRRVDPQHF
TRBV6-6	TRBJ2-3	CASIDRISTDTQYF